The subject of this entry is one T cell receptor (beta chain). Its specificity is unknown. Using immunoSEQ multiplex PCR, the repertoire was profiled, and TCRdb retains in-frame clones only, with some absent. The data hold more than 2 million clones, with 90% to 95% observed a single time. This sample was included in a study of shared clonotypes between healthy human individuals. Germline V gene sequence: CDR1 SNHLY, CDR2 FYNNEI. V lost 3 bases to trimming and J lost 0 bases; unmatched junction nucleotides: 3. This CDR3 region has 15 residues. Study-wide findings and caveats: Unshared clonotypes carried lower generation probabilities than those common to all four donors.

The sample was naive CD4+ T cells sorted from blood. The subset is: CD45RA+ positively selected. The chain recombines TRBV2 with TRBJ2-5, with TRBD2 identical over 8 bases. The sequence came from a man aged 18 to 35 in good health. The CDR3 DNA reads TGTGCCAGCAGTGAGGTAGCGGGGAACCAAGAGACCCAGTACTTC. It codes for CASSEVAGNQETQYF.